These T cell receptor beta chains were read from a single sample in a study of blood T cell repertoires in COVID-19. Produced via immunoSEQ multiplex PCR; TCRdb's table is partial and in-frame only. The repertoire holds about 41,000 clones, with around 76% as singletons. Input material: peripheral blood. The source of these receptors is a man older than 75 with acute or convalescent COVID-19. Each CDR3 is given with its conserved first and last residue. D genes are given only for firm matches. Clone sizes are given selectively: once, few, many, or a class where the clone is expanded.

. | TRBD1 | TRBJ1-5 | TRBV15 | CATSRDWGGTGGFGGQPQHF | TGTGCCACCAGCAGAGATTGGGGTGGGACAGGGGGCTTCGGAGGTCAGCCCCAGCATTTT
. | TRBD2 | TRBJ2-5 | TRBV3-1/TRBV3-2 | CASSQEREGTAQETQYF | TGTGCCAGCAGCCAAGAGCGGGAGGGGACCGCCCAAGAGACCCAGTACTTC
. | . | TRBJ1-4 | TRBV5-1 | CASSLVAGGEKLFF | TGCGCCAGCAGCTTGGTAGCGGGTGGGGAAAAACTGTTTTTT
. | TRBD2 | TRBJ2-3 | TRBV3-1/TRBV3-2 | CASSQGGLAGSVSAQYF | TGTGCCAGCAGCCAAGGGGGACTAGCGGGGTCGGTTAGTGCGCAGTATTTT
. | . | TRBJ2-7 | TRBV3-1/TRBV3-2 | CASSLRGYEQYF | TGTGCCAGCAGTCTAAGGGGGTACGAGCAGTACTTC
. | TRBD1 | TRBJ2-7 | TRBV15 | CATSRDSGTGDEQYF | TGTGCCACCAGCAGAGATTCCGGGACAGGGGACGAGCAGTACTTC
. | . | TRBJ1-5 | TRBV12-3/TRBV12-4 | CASNLFSGQPQHF | TGTGCCAGTAATCTCTTTAGCGGTCAGCCCCAGCATTTT
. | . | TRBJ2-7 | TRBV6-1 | CASSETTEQYF | TGTGCCAGCAGTGAGACTACGGAGCAGTACTTC
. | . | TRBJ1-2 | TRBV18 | CASSLLDRNAGYTF | TGTGCCAGCTCACTGCTAGACCGTAACGCTGGCTACACCTTC
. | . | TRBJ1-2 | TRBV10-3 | CASSQGASYKYGYTF | TGTGCCTCGTCCCAGGGCGCATCCTACAAGTATGGCTACACCTTC
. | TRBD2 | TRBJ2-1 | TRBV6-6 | CASSRASSGGSYNEQFF | TGTGCCAGCAGCCGAGCCTCCAGCGGGGGCTCCTACAATGAGCAGTTCTTC
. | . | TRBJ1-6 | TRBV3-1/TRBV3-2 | CASSQPQGSSPLHF | TGTGCCAGCAGCCAACCCCAGGGCAGCTCACCCCTCCACTTT
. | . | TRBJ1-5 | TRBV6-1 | CASSEGTFSNQPQHF | TGTGCCAGCAGTGAGGGGACATTTAGCAATCAGCCCCAGCATTTT
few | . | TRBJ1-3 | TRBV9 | CASSSLLPSGNTIYF | TGTGCCAGCAGCTCCCTTCTTCCCTCTGGAAACACCATATATTTT
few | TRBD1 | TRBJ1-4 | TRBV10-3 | CAVTLWDRGREKLFF | TGTGCCGTTACCTTGTGGGACAGGGGGAGGGAAAAACTGTTTTTT
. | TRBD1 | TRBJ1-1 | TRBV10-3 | CASGGQGFEAFF | TGTGCCAGTGGAGGACAGGGTTTTGAAGCTTTCTTT
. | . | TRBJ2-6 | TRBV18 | CASSSSSGANVLTF | TGTGCCAGCTCATCCTCCTCTGGGGCCAACGTCCTGACTTTC
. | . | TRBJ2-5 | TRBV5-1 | CASSPIPVGFQETQYF | TGCGCCAGCAGCCCCATACCGGTCGGGTTCCAAGAGACCCAGTACTTC
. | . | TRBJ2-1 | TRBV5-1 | CASRDSLSSYNEQFF | TGCGCCAGCAGGGACTCTCTTTCCTCCTACAATGAGCAGTTCTTC
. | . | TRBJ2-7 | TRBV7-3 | CASSLGGDAYEQYF | TGTGCCAGCAGCTTAGGAGGGGACGCATACGAGCAGTACTTC
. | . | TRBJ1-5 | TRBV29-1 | CSVGGGNQPQHF | TGCAGCGTTGGGGGCGGCAATCAGCCCCAGCATTTT
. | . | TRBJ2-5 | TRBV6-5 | CASRQGLVETQYF | TGTGCCAGCAGGCAGGGGTTAGTCGAGACCCAGTACTTC
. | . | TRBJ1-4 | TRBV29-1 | CSVDSYDEKLFF | TGCAGCGTAGACAGCTACGATGAAAAACTGTTTTTT
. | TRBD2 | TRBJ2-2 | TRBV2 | CASRLLAGAVTGELFF | TGTGCCAGCAGGTTACTAGCGGGGGCAGTCACCGGGGAGCTGTTTTTT
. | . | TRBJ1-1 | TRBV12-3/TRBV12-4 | CASREYTEAFF | TGTGCCAGCCGGGAGTACACTGAAGCTTTCTTT
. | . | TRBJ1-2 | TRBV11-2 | CASSSTGVYGYTF | TGTGCCAGCAGCTCGACAGGAGTCTATGGCTACACCTTC
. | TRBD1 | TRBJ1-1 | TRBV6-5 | CASSWGQGRAEAFF | TGTGCCAGCAGTTGGGGACAGGGTAGGGCTGAAGCTTTCTTT
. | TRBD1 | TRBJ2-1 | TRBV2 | CASRPGQGPYNEQFF | TGTGCCAGCAGACCGGGACAGGGCCCCTACAATGAGCAGTTCTTC
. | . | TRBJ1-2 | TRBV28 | CASSFPQAPGYTF | TGTGCCAGCAGTTTCCCACAGGCTCCCGGCTACACCTTC
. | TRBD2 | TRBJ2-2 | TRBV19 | CASSMRGRLNTGELFF | TGTGCCAGTAGTATGCGCGGGAGGTTGAACACCGGGGAGCTGTTTTTT
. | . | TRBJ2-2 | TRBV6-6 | CASSPQGIGELFF | TGTGCCAGCAGCCCCCAGGGGATCGGGGAGCTGTTTTTT
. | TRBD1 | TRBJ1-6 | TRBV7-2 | CASSLPGQGGNSPLHF | TGTGCCAGCAGCCTCCCGGGACAGGGAGGTAATTCACCCCTCCACTTT
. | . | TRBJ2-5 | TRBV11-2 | CASSPNTPGETQYF | TGTGCCAGCAGCCCCAACACCCCCGGGGAGACCCAGTACTTC
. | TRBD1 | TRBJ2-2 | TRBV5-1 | CATKETGGGGELFF | TGCGCCACTAAAGAAACAGGGGGCGGCGGGGAGCTGTTTTTT
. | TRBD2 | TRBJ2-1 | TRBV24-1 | CATSDFAGGEQFF | TGTGCCACCAGTGATTTTGCGGGGGGTGAGCAGTTCTTC
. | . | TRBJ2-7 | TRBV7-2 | CASSLDSHAYEQYF | TGTGCCAGCAGCTTAGATTCACACGCCTACGAGCAGTACTTC